The 25 T cell receptor beta chains presented below share a single source sample, sequenced in a study of blood T cells in healthy people across ages. With a J-beta primer mix and a sample-barcoded 5' primer, a second PCR ran about 7 to 12 cycles. TCRdb fed the 5' RACE reads into MiXCR, producing one record per CDR3 protein. This repertoire shows 1.5 million to 2 million distinct CDR3 sequences, 28% found once; its top ten account for 7.7%. Sequencing used blood. The receptor source for this set is a woman in her twenties or thirties in good health.

This sequence joins TRBV20-1 and TRBJ2-1, with D perhaps TRBD1 or TRBD2 (5 bases each). Trimming shortened V by 4 bases and J by 4 bases, and 11 bases separated the two germline ends. Germline V CDR1 and CDR2: DFQATT, SNEGSKA (reference sequence). The CDR3 contains 13 residues. CDR3 residues: CSAITGPYNEQFF. CDR3 nucleotide sequence: TGCAGTGCTATTACGGGACCGTACAATGAGCAGTTCTTC.

The chain employs TRBV24-1 and TRBJ2-1; D tentatively fits TRBD1 or TRBD2 (5 bases each). The CDR3 is made up of 16 amino acids. CDR1 and CDR2 from the germline V gene are KGHDR and SFDVKD. Trimming stripped 5 bases from V and 6 bases from J, with 19 bases between. The CDR3 spells CATSGAWGTMSNEQFF. The CDR3 DNA reads as TGTGCCACCAGTGGCGCTTGGGGGACGATGTCCAATGAGCAGTTCTTC.

The gene calls are TRBV6-5 and TRBJ2-3; TRBD2 is a possible D gene (6 bases). Per germline, CDR1 MNHEY and CDR2 SVGAGI. V lost 1 base and J 4 bases, leaving 6 bases between the germline ends. The CDR3 is 13 residues long. CDR3 residues: CASSYWGADTQYF. DNA for the CDR3: TGTGCCAGCAGTTACTGGGGGGCAGATACGCAGTATTTT.

The chain employs TRBV4-1 and TRBJ2-1, with unresolved D. CDR3 size: 17 residues. Trimming pared 1 base from V and 5 bases from J, leaving 18 bases between. Germline CDR1 and CDR2: MGHRA and YSYEKL. CDR3 amino acids: CASSQGSQASLHNEQFF. The CDR3 region has the DNA TGCGCCAGCAGCCAAGGTTCTCAGGCGAGTCTCCACAATGAGCAGTTCTTC.

Concerning this clonotype itself: One end of the junction varies from germline; a read error may be responsible. The chain is built from TRBV5-6 and TRBJ2-5; tentatively, D is TRBD1 (6 bases). This CDR3 is 11 amino acids long. The germline gives CDR1 SGHDT, CDR2 YYEEEE. The CDR3 DNA is TGTGCCAGCAGCTGGGGGCAGACCCAGTGCTTC. As protein: CASSWGQTQCF. Looking up the rest from reference TRBV5-6 and TRBJ2-5 gives the full variable domain: DAGVTQSPTHLIKTRGQQVTLRCSPKSGHDTVSWYQQALGQGPQFIFQYYEEEERQRGNFPDRFSGHQFPNYSSELNVNALLLGDSALYLCASSWGQTQCFGPGTRLLVL.

For this clonotype: Possible read error: a much larger clone is one base away. The chain recombines TRBV12-5 with TRBJ2-7, with 9 bases aligning to TRBD1. V lost 6 bases to trimming and J lost 6 bases; unmatched junction nucleotides: 9. The CDR3 runs to 14 residues. CDR1 and CDR2 from the germline V gene are LGHNT and FRNRAP. CDR3 loop: CASGDQDRGREQYF. CDR3 nucleotides: TGTGCTAGTGGGGACCAGGACAGGGGACGCGAGCAGTACTTC.

In the case of this clonotype: This may be a read error, as it is one base from a much larger clone. This chain uses TRBV12-3 or TRBV12-4 with TRBJ2-7; D uncertain. The CDR3 is 14 residues long. For the CDR3, the DNA is TGTGCCGGCAGTTCTAGTACGAGTCCCTACGAGCAGTACTTC. It yields the protein CAGSSSTSPYEQYF.

The table lists this clonotype with a few counts. The rearrangement links TRBV11-2 to TRBJ1-4, with 9 nucleotides matching TRBD1. V shed 1 base, J shed 7 bases, and the junction held 1 base outside the gene matches. CDR3 length equals 14 residues. The germline V gene encodes CDR1 SGHAT and CDR2 FQNNGV. The CDR3 spells CASSLGDRVEKLFF. Written as DNA, the CDR3 is TGTGCCAGCAGCTTAGGGGACAGGGTTGAAAAACTGTTTTTT.

The V gene is TRBV12-3 or TRBV12-4, the J gene TRBJ1-2; maybe TRBD1 (5 bases). V lost 6 bases, J lost 3 bases, and 14 bases lay in between. CDR3 length: 14 residues. Here the CDR3 reads CASRETVRDYGYTF. CDR3 in DNA: TGTGCCAGCAGAGAGACAGTCAGGGACTATGGCTACACCTTC.

This clonotype has a handful of counts. The chain has TRBV10-1 and TRBJ2-1; no clear D. Germline V gene sequence: CDR1 WNHNN, CDR2 SYGVQD (reference sequence). Trimming stripped 0 bases from V and 5 bases from J, with 11 bases between. This CDR3 has 15 residues. CDR3 DNA: TGCGCCAGCAGTGAGTCGACGGCCGGCAACAATGAGCAGTTCTTC. Its protein is CASSESTAGNNEQFF.

This chain connects TRBV12-3 or TRBV12-4 to TRBJ2-1; possibly TRBD1 for D (5 bases). V was clipped by 3 bases and J by 8 bases, with 14 bases between them. The CDR3 consists of 14 residues. CDR3 protein: CASSFSRWGYEQFF. In DNA form, the CDR3 reads TGTGCCAGCAGTTTTAGTCGATGGGGCTATGAGCAGTTCTTC.

This clonotype was recorded many times. In DNA, the CDR3 is TGTGCCAGCAGCTCCTTGGGGCTAGCGGGAGACGAGCAGTTCTTC. Protein: CASSSLGLAGDEQFF. The gene calls are TRBV9 and TRBJ2-1, with 10 bases lining up with TRBD2. The V segment lost 4 bases and the J segment 10 bases; nucleotides outside the gene matches: 11. Germline V CDR1 and CDR2: SGDLS, YYNGEE. The CDR3 totals 15 residues.

The sample holds a few counts of this clonotype. The rearrangement links TRBV7-2 to TRBJ1-2; a possible D gene is TRBD1 (5 bases). The germline V and J ends were trimmed by 3 bases and 4 bases, with 9 bases remaining between them. Germline CDR1 SGHTA, CDR2 FQGNSA. This CDR3 has 13 residues. CDR3 loop: CASSFVTVYGYTF. In nucleotides, the CDR3 is TGTGCCAGCAGCTTCGTGACAGTCTATGGCTACACCTTC. Variable domain in full (rest from reference TRBV7-2 and TRBJ1-2): GAGVSQSPSNKVTEKGKDVELRCDPISGHTALYWYRQSLGQGLEFLIYFQGNSAPDKSGLPSDRFSAERTGGSVSTLTIQRTQQEDSAVYLCASSFVTVYGYTFGSGTRLTVV.

The rearrangement joins TRBV2 to TRBJ2-4; 7 bases are a match to TRBD2. The CDR3 loop spans 15 amino acids. Germline V CDR1 and CDR2: SNHLY, FYNNEI. The J segment lost 13 bases and the V segment lost 2 bases, leaving 14 bases of the junction unmatched. The CDR3 coding sequence is TGTGCCAGCAGTGAAAGCGGGGCCACCTACAATGAGCAGTACTTC. Translated: CASSESGATYNEQYF.

This clonotype has a handful of counts. V is TRBV15 and J is TRBJ2-5; 9 bases fit TRBD1. With V trimmed by 5 bases and J by 4 bases, 8 bases remained unmatched. Germline V lookup: CDR1 LNHNV, CDR2 YYDKDF (reference sequence). CDR3 length: 15 amino acids. The DNA of the CDR3 is TGTGCCACCAGCGAGGGACAGGGCCCAAGAGAGACCCAGTACTTC. Protein: CATSEGQGPRETQYF.

As concerns this clonotype: The junction shows a germline mismatch at one end, possibly a read error. V is TRBV7-8 and J is TRBJ1-3; D is perhaps TRBD1 (6 bases). Germline V gene lookup returns CDR1 SGHVS and CDR2 FQNEAQ. There are 15 residues in the CDR3. DNA for the CDR3: TGTGCCAGCAGCATTAAACAGGGTGGTGGAACCACCATATATTTT. Translation: CASSIKQGGGTTIYF. Complete variable domain (other parts from reference TRBV7-8 and TRBJ1-3): GAGVSQSPRYKVAKRGQDVALRCDPISGHVSLFWYQQALGQGPEFLTYFQNEAQLDKSGLPSDRFFAERPEGSVSTLKIQRTQQEDSAVYLCASSIKQGGGTTIYFGEGSWLTVV.

J is TRBJ2-5 and V is TRBV12-5; TRBD2 matches at 9 bases. Per germline, CDR1 LGHNT and CDR2 FRNRAP. The J segment lost 5 bases and the V segment lost 4 bases, leaving 5 bases of the junction unmatched. The length of the CDR3 is 14 residues. The CDR3 here is CASGSSSGTETQYF. The CDR3 bases are TGTGCTAGTGGTTCCTCTAGCGGGACCGAGACCCAGTACTTC.

This clonotype was recorded a few times. The V call is TRBV5-1, the J call TRBJ2-7, with D tentatively TRBD1 or TRBD2 (5 bases each). Germline assignment: CDR1 SGHRS and CDR2 YFSETQ. CDR3 length: 14 residues. Trimming pared 0 bases from V and 6 bases from J, leaving 13 bases between. The chain's CDR3 is CASSLGDARSEQYF. The CDR3, as DNA: TGCGCCAGCAGCTTGGGGGACGCTCGGTCCGAGCAGTACTTC.

This clonotype was recorded only once. At one end, the junction sequence differs from germline, possibly due to a read error. The gene calls are TRBV3-1 and TRBJ1-5; 9 bases agree with TRBD1. Per germline, CDR1 LGHDT and CDR2 YNNKEL (reference sequence). The CDR3 spans 15 residues. CDR3 nucleotides: TGTGCCAGCAACCAAGATTCGGGACAGGGTTATCCCCAGCATTTT. Translating it yields CASNQDSGQGYPQHF.

V gene TRBV7-2 combines with J gene TRBJ2-2; the D gene is possibly TRBD1 (5 bases). Germline-derived CDR1 and CDR2 are SGHTA and FQGNSA. Trimming left V 1 base short and J 8 bases short, with 14 bases between. The CDR3 totals 15 residues. Written as DNA, the CDR3 is TGTGCCAGCAGCTTAGAGACAGTTGGACCAGGGGAGCTGTTTTTT. This encodes CASSLETVGPGELFF.

This clonotype appeared a few times. This chain connects TRBV5-5 to TRBJ2-1; TRBD2 agrees at 11 bases. After removal of 4 bases from V and 5 bases from J, the junction contained 8 bases not matched to a gene. This CDR3 spans 16 amino acids. The V gene's germline CDR1 is SGHKS and CDR2 YYEKEE (reference sequence). CDR3 residues: CASSPVTSGIDNEQFF. In DNA form, the CDR3 reads TGTGCCAGCAGCCCCGTGACTAGCGGGATCGACAATGAGCAGTTCTTC.

The J gene is TRBJ1-3, the V gene TRBV12-3 or TRBV12-4; D may be TRBD1 (5 bases). The CDR3 runs to 14 residues. V dropped 5 bases and J dropped 5 bases, with 13 bases sitting between them. The DNA for the CDR3 is TGTGCCAGCAGTCATGGGGACTCCCGAAACACCATATATTTT. It specifies CASSHGDSRNTIYF.

J is TRBJ2-3 and V is TRBV5-1; 9 bases agree with TRBD2. The CDR3 loop spans 15 amino acids. Per the germline V gene, CDR1 is SGHRS and CDR2 is YFSETQ. The ends lost 6 bases at V and 0 bases at J; junction bases unmatched: 5. For the CDR3, the DNA is TGCGCCAGCACCGTCGCGGGGGGGAGCACAGATACGCAGTATTTT. Its translation is CASTVAGGSTDTQYF.

This clonotype was counted a single time. The chain couples TRBV6-2 or TRBV6-3 to TRBJ1-1; D is unresolved. CDR1 MNHEY and CDR2 SVGEGT come from the germline V gene. V was cut by 2 bases and J by 7 bases, with 8 bases left in between. The CDR3 runs to 12 residues. The CDR3 nucleotides are TGTGCCAGCAGTTACGGACCGATTGAAGCTTTCTTT. Protein sequence: CASSYGPIEAFF.

The V and J genes are TRBV10-2 and TRBJ1-5; perhaps TRBD1 as D (5 bases). V was clipped by 6 bases and J by 7 bases, with 10 bases between them. Germline CDR1 is WSHSY and CDR2 is SAAADI. The CDR3 contains 12 residues. In DNA, the CDR3 is TGCGCCAGCAGGGGACTCAGCCAGCCCCAGCATTTT. It encodes CASRGLSQPQHF.